This record concerns one T cell receptor (beta chain) sequence. Antigen: not known. 60 Vbeta and 13 Jbeta primers were used in PCR. Method: immunoSEQ multiplex PCR; TCRdb's copy keeps in-frame clones and lacks some. The top ten clones hold 1.5% to 2% of a sample with fewer than 250,000 clones, 65% to 75% of them seen once. The data derive from a study of cytomegalovirus exposure and HLA in healthy donors. Study outcomes and limitations: Later analysis revealed greater clonal expansion in HLA-associated TCR beta chains than in equally common others. TCR beta V segments were, for the most part, productive about 90% or about 30% of the time in an earlier analysis.

J was trimmed by 1 base and V by 5 bases; bases with no gene match: 5. There are 15 residues in the CDR3. Per germline, CDR1 SGHNT and CDR2 YENEEA. The chain couples TRBV11-3 to TRBJ1-3; TRBD1 matches 7 bases. The sequence was collected from a woman aged 25 to 39 in good health and CMV-seronegative. The sequenced sample was PBMCs. CDR3 bases: TGTGCCAGCAGCCCACAGGGGTATTCTGGAAACACCATATATTTT. Its protein product is CASSPQGYSGNTIYF.